This T cell receptor (beta chain) originates from a study of shared clonotypes between healthy human individuals. Study summary: A donor's plate count was three for CD4 naive and three for CD4 memory; CD8 naive had two and CD8 memory one. Whole-study findings and limits: An anticipated effect of sequencing depth on clonotype sharing among donors was recognized.

CD45RA+ naive and CD45RA-negative memory subsets were separated from CD4+ cells. This clone appeared a few times. Antigen specificity is unknown. Trimming cost V 6 bases and J 8 bases; bases outside gene matches: 2. Germline V lookup: CDR1 MDHEN, CDR2 SYDVKM. The CDR3 runs 12 residues. Original processing methods: ImmunoSEQ yielded junction-only sequences lacking quality scores, so filtering differed. Profiling relied on immunoSEQ multiplex PCR, and the TCRdb table lists in-frame clones only, not all of them. From that table come the V and J calls and clone size; the DNA was used to work out D and trimming. Of 950,000 to 1,300,000 clones listed, about 76% are singletons.

Sequencing input: memory CD4+ T cells sorted from blood. The subset denotes: CD45RA-negative fraction. The TCR originated in a man aged 18 to 30 in good health. The V and J genes are TRBV28 and TRBJ1-2, with 11 positions matching TRBD1. CDR3 nucleotides: TGTGCCAGCAGGGGACAGGGGGACGGCTACACCTTC. It translates to CASRGQGDGYTF.